A single sample is the source of the 5 T cell receptor beta chains below, sequenced in a study of early T cells in non-severe SARS-CoV-2 infection. Each CDR3 protein gets one entry after TCRdb re-called the 5' RACE reads with MiXCR. The data contain 62,000 or so distinct CDR3 sequences, 7% to 10% of them singletons. Sample: whole blood, taken at baseline. These receptors came from an adult who was a healthcare worker with PCR-confirmed SARS-CoV-2 infection or an uninfected control (not recorded which).

The V gene is TRBV7-3, the J gene TRBJ1-1, with D possibly being TRBD1 (5 bases). The CDR3 has 15 amino acids. Deletions cut 1 base from V and 6 bases from J, with 15 bases between. Germline CDR1 reads SGHTA; CDR2 reads FQGTGA. The CDR3 spells CASSLMGQVGAEAFF. The CDR3 DNA follows: TGTGCCAGCAGCTTAATGGGGCAAGTCGGCGCTGAAGCTTTCTTT.

This clonotype was counted a few times. The V gene is TRBV5-5, the J gene TRBJ2-3; no reliable D call. The germline V and J ends were trimmed by 5 bases and 2 bases, with 15 bases remaining between them. This CDR3 contains 15 residues. Germline V gene data show CDR1 as SGHKS and CDR2 as YYEKEE (reference sequence). CDR3 sequence: CASRFRFSTTDTQYF. CDR3 DNA: TGTGCCAGCAGGTTTCGTTTCTCGACCACAGATACGCAGTATTTT.

The rearrangement links TRBV7-8 to TRBJ2-7, with TRBD1 matching over 8 bases. Germline loops: CDR1 SGHVS, CDR2 FQNEAQ. The CDR3 runs to 16 residues. Germline trimming cut 1 base from V and 7 bases from J; bases unmatched to any gene: 12. CDR3 sequence: CASSLVGSGQALEQYF. CDR3 nucleotide sequence: TGTGCCAGCAGCTTAGTGGGATCGGGACAGGCCTTGGAGCAGTACTTC.

The table lists this clonotype with many counts. The chain couples TRBV12-3 or TRBV12-4 to TRBJ2-7; D uncertain. The CDR3 length is 13 residues. The V end lost 3 bases, the J end lost 2 bases, and 8 bases lay between the germline ends. The CDR3 DNA reads as TGTGCCAGCAGTTTGCACCTTACCTACGAGCAGTACTTC. Translated, it gives CASSLHLTYEQYF.

V is TRBV6-2 or TRBV6-3 and J is TRBJ2-7; D ambiguous. Between the trimmed V and J ends, which lost 2 bases and 3 bases, there was a span of 5 bases. The CDR3 loop spans 12 amino acids. Looked up from germline, CDR1 is MNHEY and CDR2 is SVGEGT. In DNA form, the CDR3 reads TGTGCCAGCAGTTACCCTGTCTACGAGCAGTACTTC. It translates to CASSYPVYEQYF.